This T cell receptor beta chain was profiled in a study of tumor-infiltrating lymphocytes in oesophageal squamous cell carcinoma. Germline V gene data show CDR1 as SEHNR and CDR2 as FQNEAQ (reference sequence). Counting both end residues, the CDR3 totals 16 amino acids. This clonotype occurred a few times. The missing conserved phenylalanine or tryptophan at the end of this CDR3 makes a read error likely. The DNA is left out, because the CDR3 cannot be placed on it with certainty; the CDR3 is given as TCRdb lists it. MiXCR, applied by TCRdb to the PCR reads, yields one record per CDR3 protein. This table holds 23,000 or so distinct CDR3 sequences, roughly 35% found once.

This rearrangement joins TRBV7-9 to TRBJ2-1; the table names TRBD2, a call not compared with the DNA. This sequence was found in a male donor with esophageal squamous cell carcinoma. Sequenced input: esophageal tumor tissue. The CDR3 is CASSRDSENSPLHFGN.